These 14 T cell receptor beta chains share one sample of origin, sequenced in a study of shared clonotypes between healthy human individuals. The repertoire was sequenced with immunoSEQ multiplex PCR; TCRdb's copy has only in-frame clones and lacks some. The table includes 780,000 or so clones, approximately 72% detected once. The specimen sequenced was memory CD4+ T cells sorted from blood. The subset was: CD45RA-negative fraction. The source is a woman between 25 and 40 years old in good health.

The gene calls are TRBV27 and TRBJ2-1; D call uncertain. The germline CDR1 and CDR2 sequences are MNHEY and SMNVEV (reference sequence). Trimming removed 3 bases from V and 7 bases from J, with 16 bases in between. The CDR3 totals 15 residues. Here the CDR3 reads CASSFGIPGSNEQFF. DNA of the CDR3: TGTGCCAGCAGTTTTGGGATACCGGGTAGTAATGAGCAGTTCTTC.

A single count supports this clone. The chain recombines TRBV29-1 with TRBJ2-1, with D maybe TRBD1 (6 bases). Between the trimmed V and J ends, which lost 0 bases and 7 bases, there was a span of 10 bases. CDR3 length equals 13 residues. CDR1 and CDR2 from the germline V gene are SQVTM and ANQGSEA. The CDR3 DNA sequence: TGCAGCGTTGAAGAGAGTAGGGGGAATGAGCAGTTCTTC. Protein sequence: CSVEESRGNEQFF.

The sample holds one count of this clone. The chain joins TRBV7-7 to TRBJ2-3, with 7 bases lining up with TRBD2. CDR3 size: 16 residues. The germline CDR1 and CDR2 sequences are SSHAT and FNYEAQ (reference sequence). V was pared by 1 base and J by 5 bases, with 9 bases of the junction left unmatched. In nucleotides, the CDR3 is TGTGCCAGCAGCTTAGGTAGGGCTAGCGGTCTAGATACGCAGTATTTT. It yields the protein CASSLGRASGLDTQYF.

V is TRBV28 and J is TRBJ1-2, with D hard to call. The CDR3 runs 14 residues. The germline V gene encodes CDR1 MDHEN and CDR2 SYDVKM. CDR3 DNA sequence: TGTGTCTCGGGCCCGACCTATGTGGGCTATGGCTACACCTTC. Protein: CVSGPTYVGYGYTF.

The chain joins TRBV28 to TRBJ2-7; D possibly matches TRBD1 or TRBD2 (6 bases each). CDR1 is MDHEN and CDR2 is SYDVKM in the germline V gene. This CDR3 is built from 15 residues. The V end was cut by 2 bases, the J end by 3 bases, with 14 bases between. The CDR3 protein is CASSLGGTKNYEQYF. CDR3 DNA sequence: TGTGCCAGCAGTTTAGGAGGGACAAAAAACTACGAGCAGTACTTC.

The J gene is TRBJ1-2, the V gene TRBV30; TRBD1 might be the D (5 bases). Germline values: CDR1 GTSNPN, CDR2 SVGIG (reference sequence). CDR3 size: 15 residues. The V gene lost 2 bases and the J gene lost 4 bases, with 17 bases spanning the gap. This CDR3 reads CAWSSNGGRGYGYTF. The CDR3 nucleotides read TGTGCCTGGAGTTCCAATGGGGGACGGGGCTATGGCTACACCTTC.

The V call is TRBV5-4, the J call TRBJ2-7; 7 nucleotides line up with TRBD2. The CDR3 covers 16 residues. Germline values: CDR1 SGHNT, CDR2 YYREEE (reference sequence). V was clipped by 2 bases and J by 2 bases; unmatched bases: 10. The CDR3 coding sequence is TGTGCCAGCAGCTTCGAGGGAGGGATTGAGACCTACGAGCAGTACTTC. This codes for CASSFEGGIETYEQYF.

The J gene is TRBJ2-7, the V gene TRBV9, with D tentatively TRBD1 or TRBD2 (6 bases each). The CDR3 is 15 amino acids. Germline V lookup: CDR1 SGDLS, CDR2 YYNGEE. Trimming took off 4 bases at V and 4 bases at J, with 18 bases between the two ends. The CDR3 loop reads CASSPSEGGLYEQYF. In DNA, the CDR3 is TGTGCCAGCAGCCCATCCGAGGGGGGATTATACGAGCAGTACTTC.

On this clone itself: Other DNA variants within this sample encode the same CDR3. The gene calls are TRBV18 and TRBJ2-7; 8 nucleotides align to TRBD1. Looked up from germline, CDR1 is KGHSH and CDR2 is LQKENI. This CDR3 is built from 14 residues. V trimming: 1 base; J trimming: 2 bases; junction bases outside the gene matches: 1. The CDR3 sequence is CASSPRDRTYEQYF. DNA for the CDR3: TGTGCCAGCTCACCACGGGACAGGACCTACGAGCAGTACTTC.

V usage is TRBV2 and J usage is TRBJ1-2; the D gene is possibly TRBD1 (5 bases). This CDR3 is built from 17 residues. V lost 5 bases and J 8 bases, leaving 27 bases between the germline ends. CDR1 is SNHLY and CDR2 is FYNNEI in the germline V gene. CDR3 protein: CASSYPGAIWGIVGYTF. The CDR3 DNA reads as TGTGCCAGCAGTTACCCAGGTGCCATATGGGGGATCGTGGGCTACACCTTC.

The rearrangement uses TRBV27 and TRBJ2-7; D is unresolved. The CDR3 consists of 13 residues. Trimming removed 6 bases from V and 5 bases from J, with 14 bases in between. Germline V lookup: CDR1 MNHEY, CDR2 SMNVEV (reference sequence). The CDR3, as DNA: TGTGCCAGCAGCCCCACTACTCCCCACGAGCAGTACTTC. It is translated as CASSPTTPHEQYF.

The genes are TRBV2 and TRBJ1-4; tentatively, D is TRBD1 (5 bases). The CDR3 totals 13 residues. Germline V gene data show CDR1 as SNHLY and CDR2 as FYNNEI. With 7 bases removed from V and 3 bases from J, the gap between germline ends came to 9 bases. CDR3 coding DNA: TGTGCCAGCATCCGACAGTCTAATGAAAAACTGTTTTTT. This gives the protein CASIRQSNEKLFF.

This chain connects TRBV2 to TRBJ1-5; D is undetermined. V lost 5 bases and J 3 bases, leaving 14 bases between the germline ends. Germline V lookup: CDR1 SNHLY, CDR2 FYNNEI. There are 15 residues in the CDR3. The DNA for the CDR3 is TGTGCCAGCAGTCAGGAGTCGGGTTACAATCAGCCCCAGCATTTT. Translated: CASSQESGYNQPQHF.

The chain carries TRBV28 and TRBJ2-7; 10 bases agree with TRBD1. The CDR3 runs 13 residues. Germline V gives CDR1 MDHEN, CDR2 SYDVKM. The V segment lost 8 bases and the J segment 7 bases; nucleotides outside the gene matches: 8. For the CDR3, the DNA is TGTGCCAGCGGAGACAGGGGGCAACGGGAGCAGTACTTC. It translates to CASGDRGQREQYF. Looking up the rest from reference TRBV28 and TRBJ2-7 gives the full variable domain: DVKVTQSSRYLVKRTGEKVFLECVQDMDHENMFWYRQDPGLGLRLIYFSYDVKMKEKGDIPEGYSVSREKKERFSLILESASTNQTSMYLCASGDRGQREQYFGPGTRLTVT.